The next 22 T cell receptor beta chains were all read from a single sample in a study of blood T cell repertoires in COVID-19. The protocol was immunoSEQ multiplex PCR, while the TCRdb copy is restricted to in-frame clones and leaves out a portion. The profile shows 88,000 or so clones, approximately 80% of them singletons. The specimen was peripheral blood. Source of these receptors: a man older than 75 with acute or convalescent COVID-19.

This chain links TRBV15 with TRBJ1-4; possible D gene TRBD1, 6 bases. The CDR3 covers 13 residues. The V end was cut by 6 bases, the J end by 2 bases, with 7 bases between. Germline-derived CDR1 and CDR2 are LNHNV and YYDKDF (reference sequence). The CDR3 spells CATRTGTNEKLFF. The CDR3 region has the DNA TGTGCCACCAGAACAGGGACTAATGAAAAACTGTTTTTT.

The V call is TRBV18, the J call TRBJ1-1, with no clear D. CDR3 size: 14 residues. The V and J ends lost 2 bases and 1 base respectively, with 8 bases between them. The germline gives CDR1 KGHSH, CDR2 LQKENI. CDR3 sequence (DNA): TGTGCCAGCTCACCAGGCAGTAAGAACACTGAAGCTTTCTTT. Translating it yields CASSPGSKNTEAFF.

In this sample, this clone turned up a few times. The chain uses TRBV2 and TRBJ1-5, with 8 bases that match TRBD1. From germline, CDR1 is SNHLY and CDR2 FYNNEI. V was clipped by 1 base and J by 6 bases; unmatched bases: 5. This CDR3 is 15 amino acids long. The CDR3 nucleotides are TGTGCCAGCAGTGAAGGACAGGGGCGTATTCAGCCCCAGCATTTT. Its protein is CASSEGQGRIQPQHF.

The gene calls are TRBV19 and TRBJ2-6; no clear D. The CDR3 has 15 amino acids. Per the germline V gene, CDR1 is LNHDA and CDR2 is SQIVND (reference sequence). Trimming left V 1 base short and J 4 bases short, with 8 bases between. The CDR3 reads CASSIGVAGANVLTF. DNA for the CDR3: TGTGCCAGTAGTATAGGAGTAGCCGGGGCCAACGTCCTGACTTTC.

The chain has TRBV4-1 and TRBJ2-3, with 14 bases fitting TRBD2. V gave up 0 bases and J gave up 8 bases; unmatched junction bases: 4. The CDR3 covers 16 residues. Germline loops: CDR1 MGHRA, CDR2 YSYEKL. CDR3 sequence reads: CASSQEPGLAGATQYF. The CDR3 nucleotides are TGCGCCAGCAGCCAAGAACCGGGACTAGCGGGGGCTACGCAGTATTTT.

The chain is built from TRBV27 and TRBJ2-1; 7 positions match TRBD2. V gave up 7 bases and J gave up 7 bases; unmatched junction bases: 10. The germline gives CDR1 MNHEY, CDR2 SMNVEV (reference sequence). The CDR3 runs to 14 residues. CDR3 nucleotides: TGTGCCAGCAAACCCCGCGGGGGTGGGAATGAGCAGTTCTTC. Translation: CASKPRGGGNEQFF.

The chain combines TRBV5-4 with TRBJ1-2; 12 nucleotides match TRBD1. Germline V CDR1 and CDR2: SGHNT, YYREEE (reference sequence). The CDR3 is made up of 13 amino acids. J lost 5 bases, V lost 7 bases, and 3 bases had no gene match. In nucleotides, the CDR3 is TGTGCCAGCGGGGACAGGGGGCTTTATGGCTACACCTTC. Amino acid sequence: CASGDRGLYGYTF.

The rearrangement joins TRBV6-1 to TRBJ1-2, with 12 bases matching TRBD1. Germline lookup yields CDR1 MNHNS and CDR2 SASEGT. The CDR3 is made up of 15 amino acids. V lost 2 bases to trimming and J lost 4 bases; unmatched junction nucleotides: 2. The CDR3 bases are TGTGCCAGCAGTGAAAGGGGACAGGGGGCCTATGGCTACACCTTC. It is translated as CASSERGQGAYGYTF.

The chain uses TRBV11-1 and TRBJ1-1; D is perhaps TRBD1 (5 bases). The V gene's germline CDR1 is SGHAT and CDR2 FQDESV (reference sequence). The CDR3 has 14 amino acids. V was pared by 2 bases and J by 1 base, with 8 bases between. CDR3 bases: TGTGCCAGCAGCTTAAGACAGACGAACACTGAAGCTTTCTTT. Its protein product is CASSLRQTNTEAFF.

The J gene is TRBJ2-1, the V gene TRBV5-4, with D perhaps TRBD2 (6 bases). The germline V gene has CDR1 SGHNT and CDR2 YYREEE (reference sequence). Trimming removed 3 bases from V and 3 bases from J, with 16 bases in between. The CDR3 is 16 amino acids. CDR3 protein: CASSSRWRGDYNEQFF. The CDR3 nucleotides are TGTGCCAGCAGCTCCCGGTGGAGGGGAGACTACAATGAGCAGTTCTTC. The entire variable domain, with the rest obtained from reference TRBV5-4 and TRBJ2-1, is as follows: ETGVTQSPTHLIKTRGQQVTLRCSSQSGHNTVSWYQQALGQGPQFIFQYYREEENGRGNFPPRFSGLQFPNYSSELNVNALELDDSALYLCASSSRWRGDYNEQFFGPGTRLTVL.

This clone was detected once. The chain recombines TRBV6-5 with TRBJ1-3; no clear D. Germline V gene data show CDR1 as MNHEY and CDR2 as SVGAGI. Trimming cost V 0 bases and J 4 bases, with 10 bases left between them. This CDR3 has 15 amino acids. The CDR3, as DNA: TGTGCCAGCAGTTACTCGAGGAGCTCGGGAAACACCATATATTTT. Its protein product is CASSYSRSSGNTIYF.

The chain links TRBV18 to TRBJ1-1, with 7 bases that match TRBD1. There are 16 residues in the CDR3. The V gene's germline CDR1 is KGHSH and CDR2 LQKENI. The junction had 14 bases not matched to a gene; V was cut back by 6 bases and J by 4 bases. The CDR3 is CASSPGTAGGTTEAFF. The CDR3 nucleotides read TGTGCCAGCTCGCCCGGGACAGCCGGTGGGACCACTGAAGCTTTCTTT.

This sequence joins TRBV19 and TRBJ2-5; 7 positions agree with TRBD1. The CDR3 runs 16 residues. Germline CDR1 is LNHDA and CDR2 is SQIVND (reference sequence). V dropped 1 base and J dropped 0; count of bases not matched to a gene: 5. The CDR3 protein is CASSIGDRAYQETQYF. The DNA for the CDR3 is TGTGCCAGTAGTATAGGAGACAGGGCGTACCAAGAGACCCAGTACTTC.

The chain combines TRBV24-1 with TRBJ2-3; 9 positions agree with TRBD2. V was clipped by 4 bases and J by 4 bases; unmatched bases: 8. Per germline, CDR1 KGHDR and CDR2 SFDVKD. The CDR3 sequence is 16 residues long. The CDR3 DNA is TGTGCCACCAGTGACAATAGCGGGGGAAGGGCAGATACGCAGTATTTT. Protein: CATSDNSGGRADTQYF.

The chain has TRBV6-1 and TRBJ1-4; the D gene is possibly TRBD1 (5 bases). This CDR3 is built from 15 residues. Germline CDR1 MNHNS, CDR2 SASEGT. Between the trimmed V and J ends, which lost 7 bases and 3 bases, there was a span of 15 bases. DNA for the CDR3: TGTGCCAGCACCGAGGAGGGACGGGCTAATGAAAAACTGTTTTTT. It translates to CASTEEGRANEKLFF.

This clone appeared a single time. The gene calls are TRBV6-4 and TRBJ2-1; D may be TRBD2 (5 bases). V dropped 6 bases and J dropped 4 bases, with 10 bases sitting between them. Germline lookup yields CDR1 MRHNA and CDR2 SNTAGT. This CDR3 is 13 amino acids long. The CDR3, as DNA: TGTGCCAGCAGCCCAGCGGAGTACAATGAGCAGTTCTTC. Translated: CASSPAEYNEQFF.

As regards this clone: One end of the junction is discordant with germline, which a read error may explain. The chain has TRBV7-7 and TRBJ2-7, with 8 bases matching TRBD1. Germline lookup yields CDR1 SSHAT and CDR2 FNYEAQ (reference sequence). The length of the CDR3 is 15 residues. DNA for the CDR3: TGTGCTAGCAGCTTACGGACAGGGCCTCAATACGAGCAGTACTTC. Translated: CASSLRTGPQYEQYF.

The chain recombines TRBV19 with TRBJ2-1, with D perhaps TRBD2 (5 bases). CDR3 length: 11 residues. With 5 bases removed from V and 14 bases from J, the gap between germline ends came to 13 bases. Germline V gene data show CDR1 as LNHDA and CDR2 as SQIVND (reference sequence). This CDR3 is CASSFGVRKFF. The CDR3 coding sequence is TGTGCCAGTAGTTTCGGGGTGAGGAAGTTCTTC. Full variable domain (missing parts from reference TRBV19 and TRBJ2-1): DGGITQSPKYLFRKEGQNVTLSCEQNLNHDAMYWYRQDPGQGLRLIYYSQIVNDFQKGDIAEGYSVSREKKESFPLTVTSAQKNPTAFYLCASSFGVRKFFGPGTRLTVL.

This clone has only one observation. The chain joins TRBV6-5 to TRBJ1-3, with TRBD1 as a possible D gene (5 bases). Germline lookup yields CDR1 MNHEY and CDR2 SVGAGI. The CDR3 loop spans 15 amino acids. The germline V and J ends were trimmed by 2 bases and 0 bases, with 8 bases remaining between them. The CDR3 here is CASSYQTDSGNTIYF. CDR3 in DNA: TGTGCCAGCAGTTACCAGACAGACTCTGGAAACACCATATATTTT.

The V gene is TRBV6-6, the J gene TRBJ1-2; TRBD1 might be the D (5 bases). CDR3 length: 12 residues. Germline CDR1 reads MNHNY; CDR2 reads SVGAGI (reference sequence). V lost 10 bases to trimming and J lost 4 bases, with 13 bases between them. DNA for the CDR3: TGTGCCACCGTTACAGGCGGCTATGGCTACACCTTC. This codes for CATVTGGYGYTF.

V is TRBV6-5 and J is TRBJ1-1; TRBD1 agrees at 10 bases. Germline CDR1 reads MNHEY; CDR2 reads SVGAGI. The CDR3 length is 13 residues. Trimming took 6 bases from V and 6 from J; bases not matched to a gene: 4. CDR3 in amino acids: CASRTGGRAEAFF. The CDR3, as DNA: TGTGCCAGCAGGACAGGGGGCAGGGCTGAAGCTTTCTTT.

This clone appeared a few times. The same CDR3 is also encoded by other DNA sequences in this sample. This chain uses TRBV7-9 with TRBJ1-2; TRBD1 might be the D (6 bases). Germline-derived CDR1 and CDR2 are SEHNR and FQNEAQ (reference sequence). The V end lost 1 base, the J end lost 5 bases, and 8 bases lay between the germline ends. The CDR3 has 13 amino acids. CDR3 bases: TGTGCCAGCAGCTTAGGTACAGGGTATGGCTACACCTTC. Translating it yields CASSLGTGYGYTF.